Included here is one T cell receptor (beta chain) sequence, with context. The repertoire was sequenced with immunoSEQ multiplex PCR; TCRdb's copy has only in-frame clones and lacks some. The sample holds 30,000 to 40,000 clones, roughly 88% seen once. This record comes from a study of blood T cell repertoires in COVID-19. Germline CDR1 MDHEN, CDR2 SYDVKM. Trimming took off 5 bases at V and 4 bases at J, with 18 bases between the two ends. This CDR3 has 15 residues. The receptor's source is a man between 65 and 80 years old with active COVID-19. The V call is TRBV28, the J call TRBJ2-7; TRBD2 is a possible D gene (7 bases). The sequencing input was peripheral blood. CDR3 sequence: CASSPPGGLMYEQYF. The CDR3 DNA reads as TGTGCCAGCAGTCCCCCCGGGGGGCTGATGTACGAGCAGTACTTC.